This T cell receptor beta chain was sequenced in a study of monozygotic twins with inflammatory bowel disease. Findings of the study overall: Healthy twins showed more clonotype sharing with others than IBD patients, especially patients with disease activity.

CDR1 and CDR2 (germline): SGHRS, YFSETQ. This CDR3 spans 18 amino acids. cDNA for each sample came from eight separate reactions. Researchers used template switching to add UMIs featuring a 6-nucleotide sample barcode. Each CDR3 protein gets one entry in TCRdb, which reprocessed the 5' RACE reads and gives no DNA. Its listing shows about 330,000 distinct CDR3 sequences. With no T cell sorting beforehand, total RNA was isolated from whole blood. In regard to this clonotype: Its antigen is unknown.

This sequence was found in a human donor with ulcerative colitis or Crohn's disease, or a healthy co-twin of an affected twin (not recorded which). The sequenced material came from blood. The V and J genes are TRBV5-1 and TRBJ2-3; lacking DNA, the TRBD2 call made by TCRdb goes unchecked. The CDR3 loop reads CASSFGLEGRGPTDTQYF.